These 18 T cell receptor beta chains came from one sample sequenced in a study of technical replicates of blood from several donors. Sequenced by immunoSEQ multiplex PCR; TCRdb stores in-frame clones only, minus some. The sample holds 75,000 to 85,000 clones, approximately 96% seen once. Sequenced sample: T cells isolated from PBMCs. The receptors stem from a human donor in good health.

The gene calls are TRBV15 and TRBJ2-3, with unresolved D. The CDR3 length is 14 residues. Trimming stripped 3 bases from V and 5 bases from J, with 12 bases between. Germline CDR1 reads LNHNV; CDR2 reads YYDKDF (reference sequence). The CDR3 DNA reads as TGTGCCACCAGCAGCCTTCCAAGTAGAGATACGCAGTATTTT. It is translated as CATSSLPSRDTQYF.

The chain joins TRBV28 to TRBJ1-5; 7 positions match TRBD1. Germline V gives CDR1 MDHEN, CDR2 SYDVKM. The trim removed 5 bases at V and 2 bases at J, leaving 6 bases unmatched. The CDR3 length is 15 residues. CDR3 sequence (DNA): TGTGCCAGCAGTGCTCCGGGACAGCGCAATCAGCCCCAGCATTTT. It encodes CASSAPGQRNQPQHF.

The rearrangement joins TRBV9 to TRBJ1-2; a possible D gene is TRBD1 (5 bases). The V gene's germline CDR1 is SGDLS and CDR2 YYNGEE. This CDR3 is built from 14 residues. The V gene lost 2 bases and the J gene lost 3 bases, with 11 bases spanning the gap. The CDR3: CASSVDSEYYGYTF. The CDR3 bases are TGTGCCAGCAGCGTCGACAGTGAATACTATGGCTACACCTTC.

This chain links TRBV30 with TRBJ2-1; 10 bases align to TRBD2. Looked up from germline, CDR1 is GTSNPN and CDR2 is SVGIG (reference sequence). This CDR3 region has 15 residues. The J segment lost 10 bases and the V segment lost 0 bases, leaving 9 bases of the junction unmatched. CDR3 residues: CAWSVGLAGVEEQFF. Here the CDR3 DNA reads TGTGCCTGGAGTGTAGGGCTAGCGGGAGTTGAGGAGCAGTTCTTC.

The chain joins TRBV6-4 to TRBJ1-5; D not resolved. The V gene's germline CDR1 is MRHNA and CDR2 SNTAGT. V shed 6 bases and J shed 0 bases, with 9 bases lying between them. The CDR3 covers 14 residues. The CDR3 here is CASRSSYSNQPQHF. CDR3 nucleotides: TGTGCCAGCAGGAGCTCTTATAGCAATCAGCCCCAGCATTTT.

The CDR3 nucleotides are TGTGCCAGCAGCCAAGAGTATGCGGACACGTATCAGCCCCAGCATTTT. This translates into CASSQEYADTYQPQHF. This sequence joins TRBV4-2 and TRBJ1-5, with D maybe TRBD1 (5 bases). Trimming cost V 0 bases and J 5 bases, with 14 bases left between them. CDR1 is LGHNA, CDR2 YNFKEQ, per germline. The CDR3 contains 16 residues.

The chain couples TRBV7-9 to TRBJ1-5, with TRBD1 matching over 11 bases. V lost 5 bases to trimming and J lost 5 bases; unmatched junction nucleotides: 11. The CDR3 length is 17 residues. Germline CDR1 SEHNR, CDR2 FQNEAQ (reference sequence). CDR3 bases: TGTGCCAGCAGCAGACGGGACAGGGGGTCCATCTATCAGCCCCAGCATTTT. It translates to CASSRRDRGSIYQPQHF.

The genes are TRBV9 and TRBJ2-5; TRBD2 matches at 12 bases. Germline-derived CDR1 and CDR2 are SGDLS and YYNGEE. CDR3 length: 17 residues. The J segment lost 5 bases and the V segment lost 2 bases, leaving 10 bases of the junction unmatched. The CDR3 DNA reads TGTGCCAGCAGCGTGGGGGCTAGCGGGAGGGCCGGGGAGACCCAGTACTTC. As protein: CASSVGASGRAGETQYF.

The CDR3 DNA reads as TGCGCCAGCAGCTTCCAAGCGGGAGATGGAAATGAGCAGTTCTTC. This gives the protein CASSFQAGDGNEQFF. The V call is TRBV5-1, the J call TRBJ2-1, with 8 bases lining up with TRBD2. Trimming at V came to 2 bases and at J to 7 bases, leaving 8 bases not matched to a gene. This CDR3 has 15 residues. Germline-derived CDR1 and CDR2 are SGHRS and YFSETQ.

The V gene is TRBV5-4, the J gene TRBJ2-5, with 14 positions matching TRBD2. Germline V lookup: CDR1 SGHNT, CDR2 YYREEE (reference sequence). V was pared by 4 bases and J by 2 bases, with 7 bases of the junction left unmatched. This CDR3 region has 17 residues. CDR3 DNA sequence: TGTGCCAGCAGCACGGGACTAGCGGGAGTCTATCAAGAGACCCAGTACTTC. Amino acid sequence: CASSTGLAGVYQETQYF.

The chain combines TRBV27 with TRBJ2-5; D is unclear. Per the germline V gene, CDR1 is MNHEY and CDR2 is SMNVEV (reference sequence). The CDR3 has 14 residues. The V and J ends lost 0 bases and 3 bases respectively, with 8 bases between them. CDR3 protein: CASSLSSAKETQYF. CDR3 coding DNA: TGTGCCAGCAGTTTATCGAGCGCCAAAGAGACCCAGTACTTC.

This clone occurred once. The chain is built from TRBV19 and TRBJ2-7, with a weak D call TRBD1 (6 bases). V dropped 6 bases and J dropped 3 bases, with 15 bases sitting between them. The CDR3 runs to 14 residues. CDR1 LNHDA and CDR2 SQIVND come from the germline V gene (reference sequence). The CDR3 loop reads CASSSLDRHYEQYF. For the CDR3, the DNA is TGTGCCAGTAGCTCCCTGGACAGACACTACGAGCAGTACTTC. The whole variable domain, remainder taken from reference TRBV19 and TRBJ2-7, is DGGITQSPKYLFRKEGQNVTLSCEQNLNHDAMYWYRQDPGQGLRLIYYSQIVNDFQKGDIAEGYSVSREKKESFPLTVTSAQKNPTAFYLCASSSLDRHYEQYFGPGTRLTVT.

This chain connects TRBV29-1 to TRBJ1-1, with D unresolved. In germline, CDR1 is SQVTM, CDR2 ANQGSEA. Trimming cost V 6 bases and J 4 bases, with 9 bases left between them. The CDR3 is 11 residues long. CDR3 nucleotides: TGCAGCGTCTTGCAGATCACTGAAGCTTTCTTT. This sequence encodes CSVLQITEAFF.

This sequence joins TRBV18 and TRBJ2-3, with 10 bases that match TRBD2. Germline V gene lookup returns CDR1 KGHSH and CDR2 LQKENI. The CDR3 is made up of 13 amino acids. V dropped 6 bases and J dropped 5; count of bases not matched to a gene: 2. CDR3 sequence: CASSASGRDTQYF. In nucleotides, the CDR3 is TGTGCCAGCTCGGCTAGCGGGAGAGATACGCAGTATTTT.

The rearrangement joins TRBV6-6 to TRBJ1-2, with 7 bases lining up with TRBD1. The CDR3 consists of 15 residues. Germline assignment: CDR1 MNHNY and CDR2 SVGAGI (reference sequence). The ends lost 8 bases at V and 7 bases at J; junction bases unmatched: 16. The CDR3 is CASSEKDRDRVGYTF. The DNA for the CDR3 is TGTGCCAGCTCGGAAAAAGACCGGGACAGAGTTGGCTACACCTTC.

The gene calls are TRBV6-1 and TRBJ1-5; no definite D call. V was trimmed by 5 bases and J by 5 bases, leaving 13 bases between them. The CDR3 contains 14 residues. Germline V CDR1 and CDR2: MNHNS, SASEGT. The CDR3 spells CASSWANLYQPQHF. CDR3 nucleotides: TGTGCCAGCAGTTGGGCCAATCTCTATCAGCCCCAGCATTTT.

Written as DNA, the CDR3 is TGTGCCAGCAGTGGGCTCGTGCGACAGGGGGCCTATGGCTACACCTTC. Protein: CASSGLVRQGAYGYTF. This chain links TRBV6-1 with TRBJ1-2; TRBD1 matches 10 bases. This CDR3 spans 16 amino acids. The V gene's germline CDR1 is MNHNS and CDR2 SASEGT. V trimming: 4 bases; J trimming: 4 bases; junction bases outside the gene matches: 9.

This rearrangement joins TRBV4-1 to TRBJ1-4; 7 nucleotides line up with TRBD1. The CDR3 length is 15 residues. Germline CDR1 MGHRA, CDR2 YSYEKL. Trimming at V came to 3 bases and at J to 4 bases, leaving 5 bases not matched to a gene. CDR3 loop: CASSHLDRSNEKLFF. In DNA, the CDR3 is TGCGCCAGCAGCCATTTGGACAGGAGTAATGAAAAACTGTTTTTT.